The 13 T cell receptor beta chains in this list originate from one sample, sequenced in a study of CD8 T cells in ankylosing spondylitis. TCRdb re-called the 5' RACE reads through MiXCR, storing one row per CDR3 protein. This table has 190,000 or so distinct CDR3 sequences, roughly 12% appearing once. Material: blood, either unsorted or a sorted T cell fraction (not recorded which). These receptors were taken from a male donor with ankylosing spondylitis or in good health (not recorded which).

This clonotype was seen ten or more times. The chain couples TRBV20-1 to TRBJ2-7; 7 bases match TRBD2. V lost 7 bases and J lost 5; bases outside the gene matches: 8. This CDR3 spans 12 amino acids. CDR1 is DFQATT, CDR2 SNEGSKA, per germline (reference sequence). The chain's CDR3 is CSVQRGGDEQYF. The CDR3 coding sequence is TGCAGTGTTCAGCGGGGAGGGGACGAGCAGTACTTC.

A few counts support this clonotype. This chain links TRBV6-4 with TRBJ2-1, with TRBD2 identical over 8 bases. The length of the CDR3 is 15 residues. With V trimmed by 4 bases and J by 0 bases, 2 bases remained unmatched. Germline-derived CDR1 and CDR2 are MRHNA and SNTAGT. The CDR3: CASSVRGGSYNEQFF. The CDR3 DNA reads as TGTGCCAGCAGTGTACGGGGGGGCTCCTACAATGAGCAGTTCTTC.

This clonotype was seen only a few times. J is TRBJ2-2 and V is TRBV6-1; D may be TRBD1 (6 bases). V was cut by 2 bases and J by 0 bases, with 10 bases left in between. The CDR3 consists of 16 residues. CDR1 is MNHNS, CDR2 SASEGT, per germline. The CDR3, as DNA: TGTGCCAGCAGTGAACTGGCAGGGGCGAACACCGGGGAGCTGTTTTTT. This translates into CASSELAGANTGELFF.

The rearrangement joins TRBV5-1 to TRBJ1-1; no definite D call. The germline CDR1 and CDR2 sequences are SGHRS and YFSETQ. The CDR3 extends over 13 amino acids. Trimming removed 3 bases at V and 0 bases at J, with 6 bases between. The CDR3 bases are TGCGCCAGCAGCTCCTTCATGAACACTGAAGCTTTCTTT. Protein product: CASSSFMNTEAFF. Full variable domain (outside the CDR3, taken from reference TRBV5-1 and TRBJ1-1): KAGVTQTPRYLIKTRGQQVTLSCSPISGHRSVSWYQQTPGQGLQFLFEYFSETQRNKGNFPGRFSGRQFSNSRSEMNVSTLELGDSALYLCASSSFMNTEAFFGQGTRLTVV.

The chain joins TRBV27 to TRBJ1-4; D remains unclear. Germline CDR1 reads MNHEY; CDR2 reads SMNVEV (reference sequence). The CDR3 totals 15 residues. The V end lost 2 bases, the J end lost 0 bases, and 7 bases lay between the germline ends. CDR3 sequence (DNA): TGTGCCAGCAGTTTACTACCACCAACTAATGAAAAACTGTTTTTT. Its translation is CASSLLPPTNEKLFF.

The rearrangement uses TRBV12-3 or TRBV12-4 and TRBJ2-1; no definite D call. Trimming cost V 3 bases and J 4 bases, with 10 bases left between them. This CDR3 is built from 14 residues. The CDR3 DNA reads TGTGCCAGCAGTTTCGGGTTTAGTTACAATGAGCAGTTCTTC. Protein: CASSFGFSYNEQFF.

This clonotype was seen just once. The V call is TRBV10-1, the J call TRBJ2-3; the match to TRBD2 covers 7 bases. With V trimmed by 3 bases and J by 0 bases, 3 bases remained unmatched. From germline, CDR1 is WNHNN and CDR2 SYGVQD (reference sequence). The CDR3 is 15 amino acids. The CDR3 DNA is TGCGCCAGCAGTGACCAGGGAGGGAGCACAGATACGCAGTATTTT. Translation gives CASSDQGGSTDTQYF.

The chain is built from TRBV19 and TRBJ2-7; 10 bases match TRBD1. CDR3 length: 12 residues. V trimming: 7 bases; J trimming: 5 bases; junction bases outside the gene matches: 2. In germline, CDR1 is LNHDA, CDR2 SQIVND (reference sequence). CDR3 bases: TGTGCCAGTACGGACAGGGGGAACGAGCAGTACTTC. This translates into CASTDRGNEQYF.

This clonotype is labeled as large. This chain joins TRBV4-1 and TRBJ2-3; 9 positions agree with TRBD2. This CDR3 spans 15 amino acids. V gave up 1 base and J gave up 6 bases; unmatched junction bases: 5. Germline loops: CDR1 MGHRA, CDR2 YSYEKL. For the CDR3, the DNA is TGCGCCAGCAGCCAAGGCCGGGGACTAGCCGATACGCAGTATTTT. Protein: CASSQGRGLADTQYF.

The table lists this clonotype with a few counts. The J gene is TRBJ2-7, the V gene TRBV6-2 or TRBV6-3, with 7 bases fitting TRBD2. Germline V lookup: CDR1 MNHEY, CDR2 SVGEGT. The V gene end was trimmed by 6 bases and the J gene end by 5 bases; junction bases not matched to a gene: 4. This CDR3 region has 12 residues. CDR3 sequence (DNA): TGTGCCAGCAGCCCCACTAGCGACGAGCAGTACTTC. Translating it yields CASSPTSDEQYF.

The chain carries TRBV7-9 and TRBJ2-3; either TRBD1 or TRBD2 may supply D (5 bases each). The CDR3 is 15 residues long. Germline values: CDR1 SEHNR, CDR2 FQNEAQ (reference sequence). Between the trimmed V and J ends, which lost 4 bases and 0 bases, there was a span of 11 bases. The CDR3 nucleotides are TGTGCCAGCAGCTCGTCCCGGGACAGCACAGATACGCAGTATTTT. Its translation is CASSSSRDSTDTQYF. Full variable domain (outside the CDR3, taken from reference TRBV7-9 and TRBJ2-3): DTGVSQNPRHKITKRGQNVTFRCDPISEHNRLYWYRQTLGQGPEFLTYFQNEAQLEKSRLLSDRFSAERPKGSFSTLEIQRTEQGDSAMYLCASSSSRDSTDTQYFGPGTRLTVL.

This clonotype was picked up many times. The J gene is TRBJ1-5, the V gene TRBV4-1; perhaps TRBD1 as D (5 bases). V lost 2 bases and J 2 bases, leaving 10 bases between the germline ends. The germline gives CDR1 MGHRA, CDR2 YSYEKL. The CDR3 length is 15 residues. CDR3 loop: CASSQRDGGNQPQHF. The CDR3, as DNA: TGCGCCAGCAGCCAAAGGGACGGAGGCAATCAGCCCCAGCATTTT.

There are a few counts of this clonotype. The chain recombines TRBV4-2 with TRBJ2-3; D remains ambiguous. Germline lookup yields CDR1 LGHNA and CDR2 YNFKEQ. With 0 bases removed from V and 2 bases from J, the gap between germline ends came to 9 bases. The CDR3 covers 15 residues. The CDR3 here is CASSQESLSTDTQYF. The CDR3 DNA follows: TGTGCCAGCAGCCAAGAATCGCTCTCCACAGATACGCAGTATTTT.